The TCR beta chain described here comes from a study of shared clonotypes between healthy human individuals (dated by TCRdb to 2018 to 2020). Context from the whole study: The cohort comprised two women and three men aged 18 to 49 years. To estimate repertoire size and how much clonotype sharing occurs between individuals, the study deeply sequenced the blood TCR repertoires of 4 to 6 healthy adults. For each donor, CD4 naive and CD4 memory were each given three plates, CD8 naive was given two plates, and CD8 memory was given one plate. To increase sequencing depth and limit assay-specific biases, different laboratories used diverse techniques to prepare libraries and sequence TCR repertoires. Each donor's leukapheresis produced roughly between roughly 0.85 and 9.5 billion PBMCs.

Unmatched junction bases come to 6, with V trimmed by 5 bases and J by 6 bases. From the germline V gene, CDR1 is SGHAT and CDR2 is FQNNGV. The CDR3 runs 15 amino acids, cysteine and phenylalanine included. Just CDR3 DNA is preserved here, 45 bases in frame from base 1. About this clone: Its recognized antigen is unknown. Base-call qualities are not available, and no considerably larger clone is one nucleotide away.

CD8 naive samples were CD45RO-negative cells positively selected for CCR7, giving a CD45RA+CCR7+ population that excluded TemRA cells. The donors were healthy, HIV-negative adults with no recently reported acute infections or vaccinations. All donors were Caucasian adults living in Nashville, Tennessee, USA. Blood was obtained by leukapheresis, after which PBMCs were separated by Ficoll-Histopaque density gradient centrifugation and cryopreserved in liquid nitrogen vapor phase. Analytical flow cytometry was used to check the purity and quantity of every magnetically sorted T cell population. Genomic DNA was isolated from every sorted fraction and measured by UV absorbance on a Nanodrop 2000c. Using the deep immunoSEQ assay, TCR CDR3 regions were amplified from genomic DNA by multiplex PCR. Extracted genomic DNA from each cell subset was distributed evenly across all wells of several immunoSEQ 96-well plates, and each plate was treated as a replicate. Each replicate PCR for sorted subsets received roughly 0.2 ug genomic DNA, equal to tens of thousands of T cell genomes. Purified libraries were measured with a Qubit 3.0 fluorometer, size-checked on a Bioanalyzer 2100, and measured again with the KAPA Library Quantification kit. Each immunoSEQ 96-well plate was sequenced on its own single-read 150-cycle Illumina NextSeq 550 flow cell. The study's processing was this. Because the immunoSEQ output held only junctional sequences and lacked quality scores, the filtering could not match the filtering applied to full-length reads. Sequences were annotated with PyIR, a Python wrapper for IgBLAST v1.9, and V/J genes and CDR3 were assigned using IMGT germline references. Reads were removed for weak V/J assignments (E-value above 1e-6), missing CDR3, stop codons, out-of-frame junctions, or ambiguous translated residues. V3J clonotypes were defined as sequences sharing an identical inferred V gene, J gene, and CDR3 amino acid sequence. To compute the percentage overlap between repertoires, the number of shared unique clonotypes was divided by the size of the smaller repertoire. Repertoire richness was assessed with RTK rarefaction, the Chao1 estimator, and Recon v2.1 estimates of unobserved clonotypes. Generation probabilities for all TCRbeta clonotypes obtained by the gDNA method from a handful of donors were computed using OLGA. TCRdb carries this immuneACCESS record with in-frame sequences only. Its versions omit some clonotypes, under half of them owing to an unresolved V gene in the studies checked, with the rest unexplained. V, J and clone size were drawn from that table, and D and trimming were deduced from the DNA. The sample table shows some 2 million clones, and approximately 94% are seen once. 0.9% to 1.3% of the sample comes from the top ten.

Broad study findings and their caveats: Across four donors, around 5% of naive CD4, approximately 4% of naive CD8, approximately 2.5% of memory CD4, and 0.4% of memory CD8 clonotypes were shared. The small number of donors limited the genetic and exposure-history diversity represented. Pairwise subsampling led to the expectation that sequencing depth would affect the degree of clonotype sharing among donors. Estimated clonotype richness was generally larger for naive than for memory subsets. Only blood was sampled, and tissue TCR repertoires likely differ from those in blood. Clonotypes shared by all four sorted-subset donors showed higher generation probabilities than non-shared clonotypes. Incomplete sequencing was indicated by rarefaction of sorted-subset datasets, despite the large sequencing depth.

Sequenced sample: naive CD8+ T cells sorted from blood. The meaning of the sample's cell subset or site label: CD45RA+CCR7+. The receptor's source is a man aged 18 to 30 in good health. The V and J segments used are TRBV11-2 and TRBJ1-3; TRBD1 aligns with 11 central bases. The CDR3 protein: CASSHGTGGVNTIYF. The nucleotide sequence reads TGTGCCAGCAGCCACGGGACAGGGGGAGTAAACACCATATATTTT.